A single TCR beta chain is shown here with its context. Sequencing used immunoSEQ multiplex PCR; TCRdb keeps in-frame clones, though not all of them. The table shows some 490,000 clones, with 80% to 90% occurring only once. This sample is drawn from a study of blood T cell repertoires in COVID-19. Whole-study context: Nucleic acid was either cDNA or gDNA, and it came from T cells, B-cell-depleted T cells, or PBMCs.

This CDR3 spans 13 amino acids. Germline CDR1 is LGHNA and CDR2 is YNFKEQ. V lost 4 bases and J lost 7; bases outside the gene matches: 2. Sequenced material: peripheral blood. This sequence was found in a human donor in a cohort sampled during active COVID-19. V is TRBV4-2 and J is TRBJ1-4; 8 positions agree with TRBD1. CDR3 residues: CASSLGTGEKLFF. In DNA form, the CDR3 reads TGTGCCAGCAGCCTCGGGACAGGTGAAAAACTGTTTTTT.